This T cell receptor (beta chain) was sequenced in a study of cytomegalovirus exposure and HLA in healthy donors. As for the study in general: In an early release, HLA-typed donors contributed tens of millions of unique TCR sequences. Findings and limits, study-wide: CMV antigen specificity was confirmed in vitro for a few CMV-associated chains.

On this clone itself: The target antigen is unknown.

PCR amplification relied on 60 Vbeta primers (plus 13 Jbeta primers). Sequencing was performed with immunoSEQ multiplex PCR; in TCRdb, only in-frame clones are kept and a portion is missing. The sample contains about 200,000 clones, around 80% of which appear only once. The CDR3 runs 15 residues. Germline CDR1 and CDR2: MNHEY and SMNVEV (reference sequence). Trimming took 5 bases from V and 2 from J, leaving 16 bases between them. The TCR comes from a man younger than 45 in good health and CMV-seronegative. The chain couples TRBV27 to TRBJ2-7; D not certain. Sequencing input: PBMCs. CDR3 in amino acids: CASSPSRGVAYEQYF. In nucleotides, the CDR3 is TGTGCCAGCAGTCCCTCCCGTGGTGTAGCCTACGAGCAGTACTTC.